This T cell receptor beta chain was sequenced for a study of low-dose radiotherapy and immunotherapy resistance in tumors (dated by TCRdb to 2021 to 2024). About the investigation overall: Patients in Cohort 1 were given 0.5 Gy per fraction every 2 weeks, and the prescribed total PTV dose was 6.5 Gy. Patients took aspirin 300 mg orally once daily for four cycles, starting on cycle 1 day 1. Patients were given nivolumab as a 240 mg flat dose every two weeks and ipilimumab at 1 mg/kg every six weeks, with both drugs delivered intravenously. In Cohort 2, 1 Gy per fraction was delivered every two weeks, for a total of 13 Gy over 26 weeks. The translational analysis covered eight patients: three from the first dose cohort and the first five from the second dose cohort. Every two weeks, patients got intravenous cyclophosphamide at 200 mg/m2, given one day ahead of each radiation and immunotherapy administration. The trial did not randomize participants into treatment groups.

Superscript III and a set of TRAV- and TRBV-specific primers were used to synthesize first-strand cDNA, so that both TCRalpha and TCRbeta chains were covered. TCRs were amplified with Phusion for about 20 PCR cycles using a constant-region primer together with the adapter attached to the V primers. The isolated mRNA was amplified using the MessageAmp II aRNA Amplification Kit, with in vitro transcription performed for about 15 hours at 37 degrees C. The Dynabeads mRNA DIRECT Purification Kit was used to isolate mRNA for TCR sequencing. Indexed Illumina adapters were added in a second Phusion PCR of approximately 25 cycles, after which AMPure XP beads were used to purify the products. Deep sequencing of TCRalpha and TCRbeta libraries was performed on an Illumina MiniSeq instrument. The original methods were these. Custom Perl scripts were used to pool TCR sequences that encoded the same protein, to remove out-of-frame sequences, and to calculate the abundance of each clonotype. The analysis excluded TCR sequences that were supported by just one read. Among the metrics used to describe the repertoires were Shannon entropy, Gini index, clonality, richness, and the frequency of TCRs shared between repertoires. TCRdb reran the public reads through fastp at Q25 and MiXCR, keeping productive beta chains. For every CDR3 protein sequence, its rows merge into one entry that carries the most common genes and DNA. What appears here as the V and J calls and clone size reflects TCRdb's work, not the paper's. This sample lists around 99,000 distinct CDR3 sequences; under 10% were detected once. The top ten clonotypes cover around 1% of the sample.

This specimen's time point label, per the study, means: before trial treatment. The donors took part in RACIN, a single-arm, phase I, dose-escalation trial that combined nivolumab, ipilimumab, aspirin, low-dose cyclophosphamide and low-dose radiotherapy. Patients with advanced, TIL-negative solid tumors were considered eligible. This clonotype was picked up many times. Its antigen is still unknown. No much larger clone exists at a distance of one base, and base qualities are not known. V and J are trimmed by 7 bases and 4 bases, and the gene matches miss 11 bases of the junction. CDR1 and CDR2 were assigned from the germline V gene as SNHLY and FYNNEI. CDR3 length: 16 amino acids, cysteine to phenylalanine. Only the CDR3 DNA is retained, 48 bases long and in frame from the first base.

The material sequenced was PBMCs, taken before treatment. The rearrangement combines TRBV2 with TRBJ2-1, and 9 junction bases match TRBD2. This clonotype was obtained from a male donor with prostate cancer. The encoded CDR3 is CASIKEVTSGYNEQFF. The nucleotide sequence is TGTGCCAGCATTAAGGAGGTGACTAGCGGATACAATGAGCAGTTCTTC.